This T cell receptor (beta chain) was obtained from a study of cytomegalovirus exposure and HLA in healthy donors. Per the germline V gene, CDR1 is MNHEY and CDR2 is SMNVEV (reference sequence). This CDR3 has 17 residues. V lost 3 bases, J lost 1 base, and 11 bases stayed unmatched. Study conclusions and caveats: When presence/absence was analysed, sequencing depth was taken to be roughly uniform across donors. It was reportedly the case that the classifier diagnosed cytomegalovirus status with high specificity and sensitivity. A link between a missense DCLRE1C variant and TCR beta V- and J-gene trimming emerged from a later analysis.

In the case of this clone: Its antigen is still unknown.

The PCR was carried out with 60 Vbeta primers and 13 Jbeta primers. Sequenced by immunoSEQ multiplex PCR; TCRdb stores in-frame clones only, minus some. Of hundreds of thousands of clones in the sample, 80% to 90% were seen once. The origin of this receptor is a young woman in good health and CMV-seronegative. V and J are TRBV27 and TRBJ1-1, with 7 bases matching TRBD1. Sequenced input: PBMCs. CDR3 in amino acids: CASSFFSSGGKNTEAFF. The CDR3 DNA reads TGTGCCAGCAGTTTCTTCTCCTCAGGGGGAAAGAACACTGAAGCTTTCTTT.